One sample yielded the 3 T cell receptor beta chains listed below, sequenced in a study of Graves' ophthalmopathy and Graves' hyperthyroidism. Amplified TCR beta CDR3 regions were obtained using RNA transcripts as template. The authors performed first-round RT-PCR with HTBI primers and then a second-round multiplex PCR. MiXCR was run by TCRdb on the multiplex PCR reads, yielding one entry per CDR3 protein. The table shows some 250,000 distinct CDR3 sequences, with approximately 42% occurring only once. Specimen: peripheral blood. All receptors derive from an adult man with Graves' ophthalmopathy.

This clonotype was counted between two and nine times. The chain is built from TRBV10-3 and TRBJ2-7; 14 nucleotides align to TRBD2. The CDR3 contains 15 residues. Per the germline V gene, CDR1 is ENHRY and CDR2 is SYGVKD. V was clipped by 0 bases and J by 5 bases; unmatched bases: 0. CDR3 amino acids: CAISESGLAGDEQYF. The DNA for the CDR3 is TGTGCCATCAGTGAGTCGGGACTAGCGGGAGACGAGCAGTACTTC.

This chain connects TRBV12-3 or TRBV12-4 to TRBJ2-5; 12 nucleotides match TRBD2. Trimming removed 6 bases from V and 7 bases from J; junction bases left unmatched: 12. The CDR3 sequence is 16 residues long. For the CDR3, the DNA is TGTGCCAGCAGCCTCGGGGGGACTAGCGGGTCGGGGACCCAGTACTTC. This translates into CASSLGGTSGSGTQYF.

The V call is TRBV2, the J call TRBJ2-7; 11 nucleotides align to TRBD2. CDR3 length equals 16 residues. Germline V gives CDR1 SNHLY, CDR2 FYNNEI. With 6 bases clipped from V and 0 bases from J, the junction kept 7 bases outside the gene matches. CDR3 in DNA: TGTGCCAGCAGCTCTGGGACTAGCGGTTTCTCCTACGAGCAGTACTTC. This encodes CASSSGTSGFSYEQYF.